This is a list of T cell receptor beta chains from one sample in a study of T cells after yellow fever vaccination. TCRdb re-called the 5' RACE reads through MiXCR, storing one row per CDR3 protein. The sample carries 150,000 to 200,000 distinct CDR3 sequences, approximately 11% recorded once. Source: CD8+ T cells sorted from PBMCs, taken 15 days after the yellow fever booster vaccination. All receptors come from a man aged 18 to 29 who received the YFV17D yellow fever vaccine. Both conserved end residues are part of each CDR3. Fields, in order: D gene, J gene, V gene, clone size, CDR3 protein, CDR3 DNA. D genes are given only for firm matches. Clone size is not always given. Where it is, it says once, few, many or a class for expanded clones.

NA TRBJ2-1 TRBV4-1 NA CASSRRGGQIVNEQFF TGCGCCAGCAGCCGAAGGGGGGGCCAGATAGTCAATGAGCAGTTCTTC
NA TRBJ1-2 TRBV7-9 NA CASSLATGTQGYTF TGTGCCAGCAGCTTAGCAACCGGGACGCAGGGCTACACCTTC
NA TRBJ2-7 TRBV6-2/TRBV6-3 NA CASSYTHGRGNEQYF TGTGCCAGCAGTTACACCCATGGCAGGGGCAACGAGCAGTACTTC
TRBD2 TRBJ2-3 TRBV5-5 NA CASSGTSAPSTDTQYF TGTGCCAGCAGCGGGACTAGCGCGCCGAGCACAGATACGCAGTATTTT
NA TRBJ1-1 TRBV5-1 few CASSLYRANTEAFF TGCGCCAGCAGCTTGTATCGAGCGAACACTGAAGCTTTCTTT
NA TRBJ2-6 TRBV9 NA CASSGMTGPGANVLTF TGTGCCAGCAGCGGGATGACAGGACCTGGGGCCAACGTCCTGACTTTC
NA TRBJ2-1 TRBV4-3 few CASSERRGDEQFF TGCGCCAGCAGCGAAAGACGAGGGGATGAGCAGTTCTTC
NA TRBJ2-1 TRBV7-9 few CASSLTGLTYNEQFF TGTGCCAGCAGCTTAACAGGGTTAACTTACAATGAGCAGTTCTTC
TRBD1 TRBJ2-7 TRBV5-6 NA CASSLGDSLSYEQYF TGTGCCAGCAGCTTGGGGGACAGCCTCTCCTACGAGCAGTACTTC
NA TRBJ1-6 TRBV9 NA CASSAYSTSSYNSPLHF TGTGCCAGCAGCGCTTACAGCACCAGCTCCTATAATTCACCCCTCCACTTT
NA TRBJ1-4 TRBV4-1 many CASSQGTTATNEKLFF TGCGCCAGCAGCCAAGGTACGACTGCAACTAATGAAAAACTGTTTTTT
TRBD2 TRBJ2-7 TRBV29-1 many CSAFRGGSEEQYF TGCAGCGCCTTTCGGGGGGGTTCGGAAGAGCAGTACTTC
NA TRBJ1-2 TRBV6-5 few CASSIQGGGYTF TGTGCCAGCAGTATACAGGGAGGTGGCTACACCTTC
NA TRBJ1-5 TRBV7-9 many CASSGTDSNQPQHF TGTGCCAGCAGCGGGACTGATAGCAATCAGCCCCAGCATTTT
NA TRBJ2-2 TRBV19 NA CATRAPTGELFF TGTGCCACTCGAGCTCCCACCGGGGAGCTGTTTTTT
NA TRBJ1-1 TRBV27 NA CASSLGSYTEAFF TGTGCCAGCAGTTTGGGGTCTTACACTGAAGCTTTCTTT
TRBD2 TRBJ2-3 TRBV7-3 many CASSPYGGLGDTQYF TGTGCCAGCAGCCCATACGGGGGGTTGGGAGATACGCAGTATTTT
TRBD1 TRBJ1-6 TRBV2 few CASEASDRQGGNSPLHF TGTGCCAGCGAGGCCTCCGACCGACAGGGAGGAAATTCACCCCTCCACTTT
NA TRBJ2-7 TRBV25-1 NA CASGSIGLDF TGTGCCAGCGGGTCCATAGGTTTGGACTTC
TRBD1 TRBJ1-2 TRBV9 few CASSVPGGAGGYTF TGTGCCAGCAGCGTACCAGGGGGCGCGGGAGGCTACACCTTC
NA TRBJ1-5 TRBV9 many CASSVEPGQPQHF TGTGCCAGCAGCGTAGAGCCGGGTCAGCCCCAGCATTTT
NA TRBJ2-1 TRBV5-6 NA CASSLFKKSSYNEQFF TGTGCCAGCAGCTTGTTTAAGAAAAGCTCCTACAATGAGCAGTTCTTC
NA TRBJ2-5 TRBV9 few CASSQDVQETQYF TGTGCCAGCAGCCAAGACGTCCAAGAGACCCAGTACTTC
NA TRBJ2-1 TRBV6-2/TRBV6-3 NA CASSSSRPLNEQFF TGTGCCAGCAGTTCCTCTCGGCCCCTCAATGAGCAGTTCTTC
NA TRBJ2-1 TRBV9 NA CASSVVSMRGGNNEQFF TGTGCCAGCAGCGTAGTTAGTATGAGGGGGGGAAACAATGAGCAGTTCTTC
NA TRBJ2-2 TRBV4-3 few CASSQREASGELFF TGCGCCAGCAGCCAACGAGAGGCTAGCGGGGAGCTGTTTTTT
NA TRBJ2-7 TRBV5-4 NA CASSLAPGSGYEQYF TGTGCCAGCAGCTTGGCCCCGGGCTCGGGGTACGAGCAGTACTTC
TRBD1 TRBJ2-1 TRBV6-5 many CASSPRAGGYGGFLNEQFF TGTGCCAGCAGCCCCCGGGCAGGGGGCTACGGGGGCTTCCTGAATGAGCAGTTCTTC
NA TRBJ2-1 TRBV6-2/TRBV6-3 few CASTEQEYNEQFF TGTGCCAGCACCGAACAGGAGTACAATGAGCAGTTCTTC
NA TRBJ2-1 TRBV9 NA CASSVRMGGPNEHFF TGTGCCAGCAGCGTAAGAATGGGGGGCCCCAATGAGCATTTCTTC
NA TRBJ2-1 TRBV4-1 few CASSQVPDYDEQFF TGCGCCAGCAGCCAAGTCCCCGATTACGATGAGCAGTTCTTC
TRBD2 TRBJ2-3 TRBV7-3 NA CASGPGASGTDTQYF TGTGCCAGCGGCCCCGGGGCTAGCGGAACAGATACGCAGTATTTT
NA TRBJ2-4 TRBV7-2 NA CASSLFGGGVDIQYF TGTGCCAGCAGCTTATTCGGCGGGGGCGTTGACATTCAGTACTTC
NA TRBJ2-5 TRBV20-1 NA CSARTRPLETQYF TGCAGTGCTAGGACTCGCCCACTAGAGACCCAGTACTTC
NA TRBJ2-2 TRBV27 few CASSFAYTGELFF TGTGCCAGCAGTTTTGCTTACACCGGGGAGCTGTTTTTT
TRBD1 TRBJ1-5 TRBV4-1 NA CASSPYRGGQPQHF TGCGCCAGCAGCCCCTACAGGGGAGGGCAGCCCCAGCATTTT
NA TRBJ1-1 TRBV4-1 few CASSLVIRSTEAFF TGCGCCAGCAGCCTGGTAATTCGGTCCACTGAAGCTTTCTTT
TRBD1 TRBJ2-7 TRBV13 few CASSLRDSSYEQYF TGTGCCAGCAGCCTCCGGGACAGTTCCTACGAGCAGTACTTC
NA TRBJ2-3 TRBV21-1 NA CASSSLIIHNTDTQYF TGTGCCAGCAGCAGTTTGATAATCCACAACACAGATACGCAGTATTTT
TRBD1 TRBJ1-2 TRBV20-1 NA CSAQDRELYGYTF TGCAGTGCTCAGGACAGGGAGTTATATGGCTACACCTTC
NA TRBJ2-6 TRBV9 few CASSVNGRSSGANVLTF TGTGCCAGCAGCGTAAATGGACGGAGCTCTGGGGCCAACGTCCTGACTTTC
NA TRBJ2-2 TRBV7-3 few CASRRTVTGELFF TGTGCCAGCAGAAGGACAGTCACCGGGGAGCTGTTTTTT
NA TRBJ2-5 TRBV18 few CASSRGAQIYTPLQETQYF TGTGCCAGCTCACGAGGGGCCCAAATCTATACTCCTCTACAAGAGACCCAGTACTTC
NA TRBJ1-2 TRBV13 NA CASSLDRSSSNYGYTF TGTGCCAGCAGCTTAGATAGGAGCAGCTCTAACTATGGCTACACCTTC
NA TRBJ2-5 TRBV10-3 NA CAISDRARQETQYF TGTGCCATCAGTGACAGGGCCCGCCAAGAGACCCAGTACTTC
NA TRBJ2-2 TRBV7-9 few CASSFPPTMNTGELFF TGTGCCAGCAGCTTTCCGCCCACCATGAACACCGGGGAGCTGTTTTTT
NA TRBJ1-2 TRBV19 NA CASSIPGALNGYTF TGTGCCAGTAGTATACCAGGGGCCCTGAATGGCTACACCTTC
NA TRBJ2-6 TRBV12-3/TRBV12-4 few CASSLAGPLSGANVLTF TGTGCCAGCAGTTTAGCGGGGCCTCTCTCTGGGGCCAACGTCCTGACTTTC
NA TRBJ2-1 TRBV6-6 few CASSYSTGAMSDEQFF TGTGCCAGCAGTTACTCGACAGGAGCAATGTCCGATGAGCAGTTCTTC
NA TRBJ1-5 TRBV5-5 few CASSLAQSSNQPQHF TGTGCCAGCAGCTTAGCACAGAGTAGCAATCAGCCCCAGCATTTT
NA TRBJ1-2 TRBV12-5 few CASGLFLNYGYTF TGTGCTAGTGGTTTGTTCCTTAACTATGGCTACACCTTC
NA TRBJ2-5 TRBV13 NA CASSYRELEETQYF TGTGCCAGCAGCTACCGGGAACTTGAAGAGACCCAGTACTTC
NA TRBJ1-2 TRBV3-1 few CASSPGTGYGYTF TGTGCCAGCAGCCCCGGGACGGGATATGGCTACACCTTC
NA TRBJ2-3 TRBV7-6 few CASTSPVGGPDTQYF TGTGCCAGCACCTCACCAGTCGGGGGGCCAGATACGCAGTATTTT
NA TRBJ1-4 TRBV7-9 few CASSLVGGNEKLFF TGTGCCAGCAGCTTAGTAGGGGGTAATGAAAAACTGTTTTTT
TRBD1 TRBJ2-3 TRBV12-3/TRBV12-4 NA CAAQGGTDTQYF TGTGCTGCACAGGGGGGCACAGATACGCAGTATTTT
NA TRBJ2-1 TRBV28 NA CASSFRAGGEQFF TGTGCCAGCAGTTTCAGGGCAGGAGGAGAGCAGTTCTTC